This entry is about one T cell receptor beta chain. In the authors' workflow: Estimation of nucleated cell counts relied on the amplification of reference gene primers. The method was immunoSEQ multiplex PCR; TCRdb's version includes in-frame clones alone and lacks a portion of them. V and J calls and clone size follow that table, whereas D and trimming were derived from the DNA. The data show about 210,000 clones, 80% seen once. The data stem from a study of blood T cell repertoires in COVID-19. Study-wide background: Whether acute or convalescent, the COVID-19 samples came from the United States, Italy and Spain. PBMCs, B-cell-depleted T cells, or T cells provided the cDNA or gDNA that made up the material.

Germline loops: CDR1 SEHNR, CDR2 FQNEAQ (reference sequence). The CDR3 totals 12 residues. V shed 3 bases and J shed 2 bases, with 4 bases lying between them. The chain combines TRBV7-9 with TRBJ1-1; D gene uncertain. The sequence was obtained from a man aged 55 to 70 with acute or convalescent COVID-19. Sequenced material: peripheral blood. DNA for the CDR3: TGTGCCAGCAGCTTTTCTAACACTGAAGCTTTCTTT. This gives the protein CASSFSNTEAFF.